At least ten counts were recorded for the clone carrying this T cell receptor (beta chain). Roughly three months, about 14 weeks, into antiretroviral therapy, follow-up blood was collected. All unsorted peripheral T cells were captured because whole blood was used without fractionation. The record originates from a study of HIV-infected patients and healthy controls. Study-wide context: All patients had undetectable virus after a further year of therapy, most of the 16 by the second bleed.

Reverse transcription used roughly 450 ng RNA and constant-region primers for alpha and beta. Separate chain-specific third strand synthesis with multiplexing indices produced the alpha and beta libraries. MiXCR, run by TCRdb on the 5' RACE reads, gives a single entry per CDR3 protein. The sample records about 6,600 distinct CDR3 sequences, roughly a tenth being singletons. The CDR3 length is 12 residues. Trimming took off 2 bases at V and 5 bases at J, with 4 bases between the two ends. In germline, CDR1 is MNHNY, CDR2 SVGAGI (reference sequence). This rearrangement joins TRBV6-6 to TRBJ2-1; D ambiguous. The TCR comes from an adult with HIV infection. The source was blood, collected during antiretroviral therapy. The CDR3 bases are TGTGCCAGCAGTTACAAGCACAATGAGCAGTTCTTC. Protein: CASSYKHNEQFF.